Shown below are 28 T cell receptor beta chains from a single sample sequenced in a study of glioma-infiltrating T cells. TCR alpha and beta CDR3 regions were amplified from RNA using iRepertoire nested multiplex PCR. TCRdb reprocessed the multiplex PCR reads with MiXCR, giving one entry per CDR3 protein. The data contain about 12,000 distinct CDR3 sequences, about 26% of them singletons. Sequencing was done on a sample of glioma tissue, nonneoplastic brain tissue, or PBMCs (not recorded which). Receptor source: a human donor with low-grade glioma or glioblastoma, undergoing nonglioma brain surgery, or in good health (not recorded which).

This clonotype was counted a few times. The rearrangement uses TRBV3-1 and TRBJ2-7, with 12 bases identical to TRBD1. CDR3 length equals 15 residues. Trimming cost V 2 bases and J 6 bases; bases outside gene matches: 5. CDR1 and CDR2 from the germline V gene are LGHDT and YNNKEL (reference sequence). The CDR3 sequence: CASSQRGTGGVEQYF. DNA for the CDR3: TGTGCCAGCAGCCAAAGGGGGACAGGGGGCGTCGAGCAGTACTTC.

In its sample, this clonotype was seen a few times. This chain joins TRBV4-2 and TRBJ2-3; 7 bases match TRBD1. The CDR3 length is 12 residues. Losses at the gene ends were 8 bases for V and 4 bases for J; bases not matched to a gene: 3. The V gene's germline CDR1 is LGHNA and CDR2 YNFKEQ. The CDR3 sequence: CASSRGPDTQYF. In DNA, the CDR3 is TGTGCCAGCTCGAGGGGGCCAGATACGCAGTATTTT.

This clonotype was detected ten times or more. CDR3 DNA sequence: TGCAGCGCCGCCCGGACAGGGGAAACCACAGATACGCAGTATTTT. This codes for CSAARTGETTDTQYF. This chain links TRBV29-1 with TRBJ2-3; 9 nucleotides agree with TRBD1. Germline loops: CDR1 SQVTM, CDR2 ANQGSEA. The CDR3 has 15 amino acids. V trimming: 7 bases; J trimming: 2 bases; junction bases outside the gene matches: 10.

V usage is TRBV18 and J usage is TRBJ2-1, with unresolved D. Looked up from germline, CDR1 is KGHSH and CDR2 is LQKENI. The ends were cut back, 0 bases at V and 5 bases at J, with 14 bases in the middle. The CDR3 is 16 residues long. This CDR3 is CASSPPNRRSDNEQFF. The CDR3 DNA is TGTGCCAGCTCACCACCGAACAGAAGATCCGACAATGAGCAGTTCTTC. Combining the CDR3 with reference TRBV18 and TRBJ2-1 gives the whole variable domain NAGVMQNPRHLVRRRGQEARLRCSPMKGHSHVYWYRQLPEEGLKFMVYLQKENIIDESGMPKERFSAEFPKEGPSILRIQQVVRGDSAAYFCASSPPNRRSDNEQFFGPGTRLTVL.

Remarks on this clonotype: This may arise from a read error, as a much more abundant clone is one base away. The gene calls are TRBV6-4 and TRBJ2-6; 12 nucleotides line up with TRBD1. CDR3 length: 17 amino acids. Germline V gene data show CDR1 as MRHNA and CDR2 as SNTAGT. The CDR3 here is CASSDGTGGSGAKVLTF. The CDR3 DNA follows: TGTGCCAGCAGTGACGGGACAGGGGGCTCTGGGGCCAAAGTCCTGACTTTC.

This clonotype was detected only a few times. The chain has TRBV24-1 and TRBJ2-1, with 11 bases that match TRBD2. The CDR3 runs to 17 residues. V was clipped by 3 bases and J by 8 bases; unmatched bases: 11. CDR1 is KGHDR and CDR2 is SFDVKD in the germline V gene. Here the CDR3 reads CATSDQLAGGPTDEQFF. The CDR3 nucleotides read TGTGCCACCAGTGATCAATTAGCGGGAGGGCCTACGGATGAGCAGTTCTTC.

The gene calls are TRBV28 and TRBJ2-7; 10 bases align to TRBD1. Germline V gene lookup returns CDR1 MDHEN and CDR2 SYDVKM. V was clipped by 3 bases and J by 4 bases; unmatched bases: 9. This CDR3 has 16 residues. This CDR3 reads CASSFIGTGVVYEQYF. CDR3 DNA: TGTGCCAGCAGTTTTATAGGGACAGGGGTTGTGTACGAGCAGTACTTC.

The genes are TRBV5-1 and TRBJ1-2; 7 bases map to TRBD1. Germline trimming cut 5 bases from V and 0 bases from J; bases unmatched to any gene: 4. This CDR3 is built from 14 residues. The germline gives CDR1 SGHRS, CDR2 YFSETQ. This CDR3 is CASSRGTANYGYTF. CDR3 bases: TGCGCCAGCAGTAGGGGGACAGCTAACTATGGCTACACCTTC.

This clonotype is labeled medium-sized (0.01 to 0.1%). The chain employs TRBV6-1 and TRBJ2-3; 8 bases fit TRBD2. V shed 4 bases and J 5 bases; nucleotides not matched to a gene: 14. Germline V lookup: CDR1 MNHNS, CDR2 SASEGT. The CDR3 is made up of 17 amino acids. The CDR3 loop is CASSGAVRTSLLDTQYF. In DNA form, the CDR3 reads TGTGCCAGCAGTGGTGCGGTTAGGACTAGCCTATTAGATACGCAGTATTTT.

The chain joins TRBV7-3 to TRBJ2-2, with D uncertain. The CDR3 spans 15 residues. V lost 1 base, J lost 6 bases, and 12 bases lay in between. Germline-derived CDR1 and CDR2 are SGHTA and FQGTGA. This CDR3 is CASSLKPGFAGELFF. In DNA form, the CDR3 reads TGTGCCAGCAGCTTAAAGCCCGGGTTCGCCGGGGAGCTGTTTTTT. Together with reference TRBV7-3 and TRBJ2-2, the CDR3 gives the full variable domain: GAGVSQTPSNKVTEKGKYVELRCDPISGHTALYWYRQSLGQGPEFLIYFQGTGAADDSGLPNDRFFAVRPEGSVSTLKIQRTERGDSAVYLCASSLKPGFAGELFFGEGSRLTVL.

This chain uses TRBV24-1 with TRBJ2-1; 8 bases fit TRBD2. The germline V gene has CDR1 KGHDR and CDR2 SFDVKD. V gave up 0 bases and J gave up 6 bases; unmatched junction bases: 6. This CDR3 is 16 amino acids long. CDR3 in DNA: TGTGCCACCAGTGATTTGCGATCGGGACTAGGCAATGAGCAGTTCTTC. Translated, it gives CATSDLRSGLGNEQFF.

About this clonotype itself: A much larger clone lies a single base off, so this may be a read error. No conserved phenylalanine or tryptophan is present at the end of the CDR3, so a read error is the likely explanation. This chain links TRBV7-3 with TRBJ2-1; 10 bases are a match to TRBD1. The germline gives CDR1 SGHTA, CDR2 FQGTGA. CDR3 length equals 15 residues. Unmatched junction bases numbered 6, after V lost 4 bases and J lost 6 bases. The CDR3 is CASSSGTGESNEQFL. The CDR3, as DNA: TGTGCCAGCAGCTCCGGGACAGGGGAAAGCAATGAGCAGTTCCTC.

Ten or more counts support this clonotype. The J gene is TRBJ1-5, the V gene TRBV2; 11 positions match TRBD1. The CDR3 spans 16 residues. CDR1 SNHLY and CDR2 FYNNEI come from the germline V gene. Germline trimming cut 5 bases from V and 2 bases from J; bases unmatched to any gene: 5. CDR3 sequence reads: CASSSGTGGGNQPQHF. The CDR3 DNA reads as TGTGCCAGCAGTTCCGGGACAGGGGGTGGCAATCAGCCCCAGCATTTT.

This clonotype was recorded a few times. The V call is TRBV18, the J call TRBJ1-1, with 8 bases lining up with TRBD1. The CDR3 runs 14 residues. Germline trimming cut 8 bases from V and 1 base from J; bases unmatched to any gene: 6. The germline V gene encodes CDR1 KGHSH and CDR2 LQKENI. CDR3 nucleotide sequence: TGTGCCAGCGGCAGGGGGCAGGAGAACACTGAAGCTTTCTTT. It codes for CASGRGQENTEAFF.

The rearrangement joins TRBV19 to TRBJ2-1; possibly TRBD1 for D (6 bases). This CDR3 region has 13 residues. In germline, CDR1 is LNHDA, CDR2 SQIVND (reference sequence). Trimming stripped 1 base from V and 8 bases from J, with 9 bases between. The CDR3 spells CASSIVQGYEQFF. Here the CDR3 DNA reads TGTGCCAGTAGTATAGTACAGGGCTATGAGCAGTTCTTC.

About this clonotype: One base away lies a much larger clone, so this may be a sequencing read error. The CDR3 reads CAISEGTNADTQYF. The CDR3 region has the DNA TGTGCCATCAGTGAGGGGACTAATGCAGATACGCAGTATTTT. V and J are TRBV10-3 and TRBJ2-3; TRBD2 matches 7 bases. Unmatched junction bases numbered 3, after V lost 2 bases and J lost 4 bases. This CDR3 contains 14 residues. Germline values: CDR1 ENHRY, CDR2 SYGVKD.

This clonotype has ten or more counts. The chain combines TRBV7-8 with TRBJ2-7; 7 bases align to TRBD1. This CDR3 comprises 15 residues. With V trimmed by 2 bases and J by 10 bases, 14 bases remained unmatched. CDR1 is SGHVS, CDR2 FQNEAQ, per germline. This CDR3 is CASSLQRGGRGRQYF. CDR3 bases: TGTGCCAGCAGCTTACAGCGAGGGGGCAGGGGCCGCCAGTACTTC.

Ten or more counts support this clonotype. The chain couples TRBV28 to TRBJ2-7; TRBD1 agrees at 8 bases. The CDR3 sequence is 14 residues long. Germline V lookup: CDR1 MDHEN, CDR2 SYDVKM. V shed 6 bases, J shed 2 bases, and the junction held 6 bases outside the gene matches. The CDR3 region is CASRPRDRPYEQYF. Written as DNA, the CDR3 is TGTGCCAGCAGACCCCGGGACAGGCCCTACGAGCAGTACTTC.

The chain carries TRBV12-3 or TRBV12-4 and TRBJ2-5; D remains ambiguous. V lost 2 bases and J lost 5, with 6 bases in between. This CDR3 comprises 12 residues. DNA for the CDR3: TGTGCCAGCAGTTTATTGCGGGAGACCCAGTACTTC. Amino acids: CASSLLRETQYF.

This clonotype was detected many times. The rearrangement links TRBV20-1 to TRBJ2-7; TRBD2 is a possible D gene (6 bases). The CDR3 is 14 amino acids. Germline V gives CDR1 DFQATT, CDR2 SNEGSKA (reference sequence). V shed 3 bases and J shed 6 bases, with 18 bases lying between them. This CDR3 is CSASLLGGNAEQYF. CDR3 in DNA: TGCAGTGCTAGCCTCCTCGGCGGGAATGCCGAGCAGTACTTC.

CDR3 nucleotides: TGCAGTGCTAGAGGGGATCGGGACAGGGGCTTCTCTGGGGCCAACGTCCTGACTTTC. This sequence encodes CSARGDRDRGFSGANVLTF. The V and J genes are TRBV20-1 and TRBJ2-6; TRBD1 matches at 10 bases. The germline CDR1 and CDR2 sequences are DFQATT and SNEGSKA (reference sequence). This CDR3 spans 19 amino acids. Trimming took 1 base from V and 0 from J; bases not matched to a gene: 9.

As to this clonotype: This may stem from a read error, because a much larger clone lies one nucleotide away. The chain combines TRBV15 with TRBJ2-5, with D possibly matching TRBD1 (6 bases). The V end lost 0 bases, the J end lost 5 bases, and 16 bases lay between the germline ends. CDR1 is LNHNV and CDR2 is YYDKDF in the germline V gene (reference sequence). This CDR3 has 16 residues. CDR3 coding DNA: TGTGCCACCAGCAGAGATATAGGGGCAGGGGATGAGACCCAGTACTTC. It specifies CATSRDIGAGDETQYF. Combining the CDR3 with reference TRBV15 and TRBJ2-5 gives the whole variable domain DAMVIQNPRYQVTQFGKPVTLSCSQTLNHNVMYWYQQKSSQAPKLLFHYYDKDFNNEADTPDNFQSRRPNTSFCFLDIRSPGLGDTAMYLCATSRDIGAGDETQYFGPGTRLLVL.

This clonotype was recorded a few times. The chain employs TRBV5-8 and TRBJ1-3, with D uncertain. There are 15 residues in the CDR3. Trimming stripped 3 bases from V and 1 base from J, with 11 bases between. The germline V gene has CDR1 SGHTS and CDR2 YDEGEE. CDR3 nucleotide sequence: TGTGCCAGCAGCTCACGACTGATTTCTGGAAACACCATATATTTT. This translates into CASSSRLISGNTIYF.

CDR3 region: CASSRRGQSSEQYF. The CDR3 coding sequence is TGTGCCAGCAGCCGCCGGGGGCAATCTTCCGAGCAGTACTTC. V usage is TRBV7-2 and J usage is TRBJ2-7; D is tentatively TRBD1 or TRBD2 (6 bases each). Germline lookup yields CDR1 SGHTA and CDR2 FQGNSA. Trimming pared 5 bases from V and 6 bases from J, leaving 17 bases between. The length of the CDR3 is 14 residues.

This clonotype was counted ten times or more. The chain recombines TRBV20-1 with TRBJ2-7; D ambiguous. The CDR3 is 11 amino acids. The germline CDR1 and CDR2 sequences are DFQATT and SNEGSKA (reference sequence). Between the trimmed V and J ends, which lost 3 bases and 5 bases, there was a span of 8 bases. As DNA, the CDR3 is TGCAGTGCTAGTCTAGAAGACGAGCAGTACTTC. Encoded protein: CSASLEDEQYF.

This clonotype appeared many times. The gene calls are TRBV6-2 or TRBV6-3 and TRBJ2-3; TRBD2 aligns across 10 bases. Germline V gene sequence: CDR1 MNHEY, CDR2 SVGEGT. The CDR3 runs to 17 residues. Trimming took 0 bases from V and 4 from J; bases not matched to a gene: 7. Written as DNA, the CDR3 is TGTGCCAGCAGTTACTCGCCTAGCGGGAGATCTGCAGATACGCAGTATTTT. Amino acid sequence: CASSYSPSGRSADTQYF.

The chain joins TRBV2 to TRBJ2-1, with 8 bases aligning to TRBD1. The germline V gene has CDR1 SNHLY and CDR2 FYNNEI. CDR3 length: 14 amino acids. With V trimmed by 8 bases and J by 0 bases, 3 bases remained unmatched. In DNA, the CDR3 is TGTGCCAGCGACAGGGGACTCTCCTACAATGAGCAGTTCTTC. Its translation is CASDRGLSYNEQFF.

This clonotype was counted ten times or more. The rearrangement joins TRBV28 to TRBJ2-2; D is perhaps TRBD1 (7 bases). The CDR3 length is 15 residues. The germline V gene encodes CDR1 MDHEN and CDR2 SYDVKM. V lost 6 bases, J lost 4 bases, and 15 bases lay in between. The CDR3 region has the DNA TGTGCCAGCAGGGCGGCAGGGGGGATCACCGGGGAGCTGTTTTTT. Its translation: CASRAAGGITGELFF.